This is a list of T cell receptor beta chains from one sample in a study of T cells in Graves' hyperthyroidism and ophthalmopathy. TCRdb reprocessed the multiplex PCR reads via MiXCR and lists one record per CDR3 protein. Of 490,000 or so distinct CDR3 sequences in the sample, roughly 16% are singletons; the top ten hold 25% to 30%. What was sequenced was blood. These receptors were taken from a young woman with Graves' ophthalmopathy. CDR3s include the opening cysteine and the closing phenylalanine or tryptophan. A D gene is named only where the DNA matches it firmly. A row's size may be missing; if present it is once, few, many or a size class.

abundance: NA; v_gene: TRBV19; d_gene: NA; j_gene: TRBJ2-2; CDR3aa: CASSGTYTGELFF; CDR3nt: TGTGCCAGTAGCGGGACTTACACCGGGGAGCTGTTTTTT
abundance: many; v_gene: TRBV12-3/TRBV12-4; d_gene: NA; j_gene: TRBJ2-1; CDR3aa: CASSSGPASYNEQFF; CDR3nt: TGTGCCAGCAGCTCAGGGCCGGCCTCCTACAATGAGCAGTTCTTC
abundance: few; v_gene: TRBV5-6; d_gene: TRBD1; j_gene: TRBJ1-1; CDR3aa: CASSLVDRLNTEAFF; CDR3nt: TGTGCCAGCAGCTTGGTGGACAGGCTGAACACTGAAGCTTTCTTT
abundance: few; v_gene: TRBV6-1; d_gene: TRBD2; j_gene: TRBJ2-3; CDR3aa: CASSEIRGSRSDTQYF; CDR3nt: TGTGCCAGCAGTGAAATCCGCGGGAGCCGGTCAGATACGCAGTATTTT
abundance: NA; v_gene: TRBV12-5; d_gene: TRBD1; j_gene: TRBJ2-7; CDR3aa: CASATGTGVEQYF; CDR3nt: TGTGCTAGTGCCACCGGGACAGGGGTCGAGCAGTACTTC
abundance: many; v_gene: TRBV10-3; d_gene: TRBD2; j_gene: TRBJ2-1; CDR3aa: CAISPPGLAGSLTLNEQFF; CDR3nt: TGTGCCATCAGTCCCCCGGGACTAGCGGGATCACTGACCCTAAATGAGCAGTTCTTC
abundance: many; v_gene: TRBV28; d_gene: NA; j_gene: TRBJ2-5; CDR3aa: CASSRSTVQETQYF; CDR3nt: TGTGCCAGCAGCAGATCGACGGTACAAGAGACCCAGTACTTC
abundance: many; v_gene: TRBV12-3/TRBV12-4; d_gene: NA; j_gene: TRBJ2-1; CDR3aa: CASSLLGGNNEQFF; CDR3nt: TGTGCCAGCAGTTTATTGGGGGGTAATAATGAGCAGTTCTTC
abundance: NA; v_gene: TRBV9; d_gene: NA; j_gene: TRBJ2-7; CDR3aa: CASSADGKYEQYF; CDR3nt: TGTGCCAGCAGCGCTGACGGGAAATACGAGCAGTACTTC
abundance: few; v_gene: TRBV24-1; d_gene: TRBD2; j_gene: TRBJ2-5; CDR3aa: CATSDPSGGGGETQYF; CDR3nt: TGTGCCACCAGTGACCCTAGCGGTGGCGGAGGGGAGACCCAGTACTTC
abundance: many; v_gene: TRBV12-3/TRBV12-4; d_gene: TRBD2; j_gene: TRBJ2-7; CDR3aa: CASSLAGVISHEQYF; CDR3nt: TGTGCCAGCAGTTTGGCGGGAGTAATCAGCCACGAGCAGTACTTC
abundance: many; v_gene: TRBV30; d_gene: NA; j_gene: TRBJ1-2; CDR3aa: CAWAGGYGYTF; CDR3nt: TGTGCCTGGGCAGGAGGCTATGGCTACACCTTC
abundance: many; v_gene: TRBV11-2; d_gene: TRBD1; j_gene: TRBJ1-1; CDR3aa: CASSLGRQGGMNTEAFF; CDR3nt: TGTGCCAGCAGCTTAGGGAGACAGGGGGGGATGAACACTGAAGCTTTCTTT
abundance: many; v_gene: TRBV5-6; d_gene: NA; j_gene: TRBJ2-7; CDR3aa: CASSLVDTTYEQYF; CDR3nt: TGTGCCAGCAGCTTGGTGGACACCACCTACGAGCAGTACTTC
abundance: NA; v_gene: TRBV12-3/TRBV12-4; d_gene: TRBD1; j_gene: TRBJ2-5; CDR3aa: CASSLGQGVTQYF; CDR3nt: TGTGCCAGCAGTCTAGGACAGGGAGTGACCCAGTACTTC
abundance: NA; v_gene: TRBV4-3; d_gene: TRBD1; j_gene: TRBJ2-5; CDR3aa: CASSQDPDRGQETQYF; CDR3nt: TGCGCCAGCAGCCAAGACCCGGACAGGGGGCAAGAGACCCAGTACTTC
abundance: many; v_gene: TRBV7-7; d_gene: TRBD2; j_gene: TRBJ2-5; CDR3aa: CASSLGLGQETQYF; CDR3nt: TGTGCCAGCAGCCTGGGACTAGGGCAAGAGACCCAGTACTTC
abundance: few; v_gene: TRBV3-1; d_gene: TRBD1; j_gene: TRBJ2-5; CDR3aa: CASSPWDRVAETQYF; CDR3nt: TGTGCCAGCAGCCCTTGGGACAGGGTGGCGGAGACCCAGTACTTC
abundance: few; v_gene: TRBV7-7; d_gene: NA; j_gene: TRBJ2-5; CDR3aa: CASSLTGQGETQYF; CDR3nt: TGTGCCAGCAGCCTAACAGGGCAAGGGGAGACCCAGTACTTC
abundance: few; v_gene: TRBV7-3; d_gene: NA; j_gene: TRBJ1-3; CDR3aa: CASSLLPTSGNTIYF; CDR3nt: TGTGCCAGCAGCTTATTGCCCACCTCTGGAAACACCATATATTTT
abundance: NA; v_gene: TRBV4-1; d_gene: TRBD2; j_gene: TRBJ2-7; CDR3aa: CASSQTTLTSGGAMPDEQYF; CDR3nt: TGCGCCAGCAGCCAGACAACACTAACTAGCGGAGGAGCCATGCCTGACGAGCAGTACTTC
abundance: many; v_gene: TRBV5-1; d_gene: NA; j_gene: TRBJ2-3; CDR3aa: CASSAEGRTLWARADTQYF; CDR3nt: TGCGCCAGCAGCGCGGAGGGGCGGACTCTATGGGCGAGGGCAGATACGCAGTATTTT
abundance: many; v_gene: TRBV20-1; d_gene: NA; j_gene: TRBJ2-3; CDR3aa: CSPEPTGHTDTQYF; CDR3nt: TGCAGTCCGGAGCCGACGGGACACACAGATACGCAGTATTTT